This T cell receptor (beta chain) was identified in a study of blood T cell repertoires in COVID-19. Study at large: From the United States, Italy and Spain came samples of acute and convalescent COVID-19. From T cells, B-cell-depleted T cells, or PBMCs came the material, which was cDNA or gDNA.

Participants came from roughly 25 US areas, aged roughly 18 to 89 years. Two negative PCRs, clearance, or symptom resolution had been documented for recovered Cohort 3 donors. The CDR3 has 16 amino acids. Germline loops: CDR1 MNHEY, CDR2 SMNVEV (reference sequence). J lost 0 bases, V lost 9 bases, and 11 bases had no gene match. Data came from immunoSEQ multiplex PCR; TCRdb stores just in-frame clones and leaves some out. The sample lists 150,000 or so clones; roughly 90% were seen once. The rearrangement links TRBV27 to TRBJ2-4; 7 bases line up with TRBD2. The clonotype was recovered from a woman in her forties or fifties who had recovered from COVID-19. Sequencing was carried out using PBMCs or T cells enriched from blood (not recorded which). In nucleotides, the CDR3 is TGTGCCAGTGCCTGGGGGGAGGGGCTAGCCAAAAACATTCAGTACTTC. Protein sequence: CASAWGEGLAKNIQYF.